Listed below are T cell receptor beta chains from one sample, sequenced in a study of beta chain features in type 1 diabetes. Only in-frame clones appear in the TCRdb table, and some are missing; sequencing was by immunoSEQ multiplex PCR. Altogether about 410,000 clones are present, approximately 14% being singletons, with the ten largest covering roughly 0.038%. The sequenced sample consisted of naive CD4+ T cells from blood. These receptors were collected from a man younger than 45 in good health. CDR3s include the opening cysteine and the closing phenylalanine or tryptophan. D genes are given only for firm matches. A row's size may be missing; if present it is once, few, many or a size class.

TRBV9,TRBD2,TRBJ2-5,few,TGTGCCAGCAGCTCGGGGACTAGCGAGGAGACCCAGTACTTC,CASSSGTSEETQYF
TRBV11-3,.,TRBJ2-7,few,TGTGCCAGCAGCTTAGGACCGACCCGCTCCGGTTCGTTC,CASSLGPTRSGSF
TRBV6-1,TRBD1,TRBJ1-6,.,TGTGCCAGCAGTGAAACGACAGGGGTCCATAATTCACCCCTCCACTTT,CASSETTGVHNSPLHF
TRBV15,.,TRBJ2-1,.,TGTGCCACCAGCAGAGATCGAGTAGCCAACTTTCGGAATGAGCAGTTCTTC,CATSRDRVANFRNEQFF
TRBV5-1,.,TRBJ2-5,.,TGCGCCAGCAGCTTGAGGGACCGAAGAGATGAGACCCAGTACTTC,CASSLRDRRDETQYF
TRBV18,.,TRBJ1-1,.,TGTGCCAGCTCACCACCGGGCAGCATGAACACTGAAGCTTTCTTT,CASSPPGSMNTEAFF
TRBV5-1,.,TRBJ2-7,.,TGCGCCAGCAGGTCAGGTTCGCTGAGCTCCTACGAGCAGTACTTC,CASRSGSLSSYEQYF
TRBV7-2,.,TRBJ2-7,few,TGTGCCAGCAGCACTAGGGGGACCTCCTACGAGCAGTACTTC,CASSTRGTSYEQYF
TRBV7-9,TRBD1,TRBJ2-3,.,TGTGCCAGCAGCTCAGTCAGGGGGCGCGGCACAGATACGCAGTATTTT,CASSSVRGRGTDTQYF
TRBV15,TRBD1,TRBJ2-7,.,TGTGCCACCAAGCAGCGGACAGGCGAGCAGTACTTC,CATKQRTGEQYF
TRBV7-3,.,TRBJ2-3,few,TGTGCCAGCAGCTTAATGGGGACTAGCACAGATACGCAGTATTTT,CASSLMGTSTDTQYF
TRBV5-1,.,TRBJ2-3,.,TGCGCCAGCAGCTTGCGGCTACAGCCCACAGATACGCAGTATTTT,CASSLRLQPTDTQYF
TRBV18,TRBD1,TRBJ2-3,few,TGTGCCAGCTCACCCGGGACAGGCCTACTTCGCACAGATACGCAGTATTTT,CASSPGTGLLRTDTQYF
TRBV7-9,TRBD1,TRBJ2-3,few,TGTGCCAGCAGACTCACAGGGGTGAGCACAGATACGCAGTATTTT,CASRLTGVSTDTQYF
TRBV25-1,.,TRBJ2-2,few,TGTGCCAGCAGTGAAGCAGGTCAGGCGACCGGGGAGCTGTTTTTT,CASSEAGQATGELFF
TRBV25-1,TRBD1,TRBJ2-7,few,TGTGCCAGCAGTGATTTCGGGACAGGGAGCTACGAGCAGTACTTC,CASSDFGTGSYEQYF
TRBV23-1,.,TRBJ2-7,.,TGCGCCAGCGTCGCCAACCTGCCGGGACTTTTACCCTACGAGCAGTACTTC,CASVANLPGLLPYEQYF
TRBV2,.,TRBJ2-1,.,TGTGCCAGCAGTGGCCAGACCTACAATGAGCAGTTCTTC,CASSGQTYNEQFF
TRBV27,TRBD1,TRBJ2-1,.,TGTGCCAGCAGTCCAGGGGGCTTGGGCAATGAGCAGTTCTTC,CASSPGGLGNEQFF
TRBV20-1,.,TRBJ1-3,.,TGCAGTGCTGGTTTTGGAAACACCATATATTTT,CSAGFGNTIYF
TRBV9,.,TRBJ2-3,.,TGTGCCAGCAGCGTAGATGCCAGAACGCAGTATTTT,CASSVDARTQYF
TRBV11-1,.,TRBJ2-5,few,TGTGCCAGCAGCAGGGAGGCGGAGACCCAGTACTTC,CASSREAETQYF
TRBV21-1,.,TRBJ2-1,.,TGTGCCAGCAGCAAAGGAGTAAACGAGCAGTTCTTC,CASSKGVNEQFF
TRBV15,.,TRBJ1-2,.,TGTGCCACCAGCAGAGATTCCACGGACTATGGCTACACCTTC,CATSRDSTDYGYTF
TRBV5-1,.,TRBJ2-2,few,TGCGCCAGCAGGCATAGAGGCCCGGGAGCCGGGGAGCTGTTTTTT,CASRHRGPGAGELFF
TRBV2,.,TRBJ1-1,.,TGTGCCAGCACAAGTCTTGGGGGGAAGACTGAAGCTTTCTTT,CASTSLGGKTEAFF
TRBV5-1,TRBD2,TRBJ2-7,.,TGCGCCAGCAGCTCCGGACTAGATAGGTACGAGCAGTACTTC,CASSSGLDRYEQYF
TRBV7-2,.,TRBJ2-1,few,TGTGCCAGCAGCCCCCGGAGCTCCTACAATGAGCAGTTCTTC,CASSPRSSYNEQFF
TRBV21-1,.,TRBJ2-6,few,TGTGCCAGCAGAAGGGGGACAAGATTCTCTGGGGCCAACGTCCTGACTTTC,CASRRGTRFSGANVLTF
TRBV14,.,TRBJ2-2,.,TGTGCCAGCAGCCGGGACTTTACCGGGGAGCTGTTTTTT,CASSRDFTGELFF
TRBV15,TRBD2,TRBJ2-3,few,TGTGCCACCAGCCTTAAACTAGCGGGTGGGGGAGATACGCAGTATTTT,CATSLKLAGGGDTQYF
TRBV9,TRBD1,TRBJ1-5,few,TGTGCCAGCAGCGCGACAGGGCTTCCAGAGCAGCCCCAGCATTTT,CASSATGLPEQPQHF
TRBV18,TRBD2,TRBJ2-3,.,TGTGCCAGCTCAGAACTAGCGGGCACAGATACGCAGTATTTT,CASSELAGTDTQYF
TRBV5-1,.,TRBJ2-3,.,TGCGCCAGCAGCTTGTCTGAGGCCACTCTAAACACAGATACGCAGTATTTT,CASSLSEATLNTDTQYF
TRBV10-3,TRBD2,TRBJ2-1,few,TGTGCCATCAGTGGAACTAGCGGGAGGGCCGGAGGATACAATGAGCAGTTCTTC,CAISGTSGRAGGYNEQFF
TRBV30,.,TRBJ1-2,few,TGTGCCTGGAGTGGCGGACAGCCGTATGGCTACACCTTC,CAWSGGQPYGYTF
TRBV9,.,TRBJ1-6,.,TGTGCCAGCAGCGAGCAGGGGATGGGTAATTCACCCCTCCACTTT,CASSEQGMGNSPLHF
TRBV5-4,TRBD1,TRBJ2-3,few,TGTGCCAGCAGCTTCGGGACAGGGTCAGATACGCAGTATTTT,CASSFGTGSDTQYF
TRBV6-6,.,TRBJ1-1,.,TGTGCCAGCAGTTACTACGACGGTGAAGCTTTCTTT,CASSYYDGEAFF
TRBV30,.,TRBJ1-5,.,TGTGCCTGGAGTGTGACAGGTGGTCAGCCCCAGCATTTT,CAWSVTGGQPQHF
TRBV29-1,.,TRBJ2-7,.,TGCAGCGTTGTAGCCGCGAACTACGAGCAGTACTTC,CSVVAANYEQYF
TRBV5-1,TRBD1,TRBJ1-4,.,TGCGCCAGCAGCCACGGGACAGGGCCTAATGAAAAACTGTTTTTT,CASSHGTGPNEKLFF